These 2 T cell receptor beta chains originate from one sample sequenced in a study of vaccination effects on CD4 cells after COVID-19 (dated by TCRdb to 2021 to 2024). The ViraFEST assay stimulated PBMC with viral peptide pools and then used TCR sequencing to identify antigen-specific CD4+ T cell clonotypes by expansion. After about 9 days of culture, CD4+ T cells were isolated with the EasySep CD4+ T cell isolation kit. Library preparation was by the immunoSEQ multiplex PCR assay. TCRdb mirrors the immuneACCESS table, restricted to in-frame sequences. Some clones are absent from its copies; in checked studies, under half trace to an unresolved V gene, and the reason for the others is unknown. The sample data list tens of thousands of clones, and about four fifths of these were observed just once. Over 2% of the sample rests with the top ten. These receptors are not linked to any known antigen. The source was CD4+ T cells from PBMCs cultured with HCoV-229E spike peptides, collected before COVID-19 vaccination. What the cell subset or site label conveys for this sample: HCoV-229E spike overlapping peptide pool stimulation. The receptor source for this set is a human donor who received a COVID-19 vaccine.

This chain uses TRBV5-1 with TRBJ1-1; D is ambiguous. The germline CDR1 and CDR2 sequences are SGHRS and YFSETQ. Trimming cost V 4 bases and J 0 bases, with 13 bases left between them. This CDR3 spans 15 amino acids. This chain's CDR3 is CASSPLLSMNTEAFF. Written as DNA, the CDR3 is TGCGCCAGCAGCCCGTTACTAAGCATGAACACTGAAGCTTTCTTT.

This chain joins TRBV19 and TRBJ1-4; unclear D gene. Germline loops: CDR1 LNHDA, CDR2 SQIVND (reference sequence). Trimming removed 5 bases from V and 5 bases from J, with 12 bases in between. The CDR3 extends over 14 amino acids. DNA of the CDR3: TGTGCCAGTAGTGTTTCGATCGGGAATGAAAAACTGTTTTTT. It yields the protein CASSVSIGNEKLFF. The full variable domain, with the rest looked up from reference TRBV19 and TRBJ1-4, is DGGITQSPKYLFRKEGQNVTLSCEQNLNHDAMYWYRQDPGQGLRLIYYSQIVNDFQKGDIAEGYSVSREKKESFPLTVTSAQKNPTAFYLCASSVSIGNEKLFFGSGTQLSVL.